These T cell receptor beta chains were read from a single sample in a study of somatic mutations in cytotoxic T cells in rheumatoid arthritis. The data were produced by immunoSEQ multiplex PCR, yet TCRdb's version contains in-frame clones alone and is incomplete. Of 21,000 or so clones listed, approximately 78% are singletons. The specimen was CD8+ T cells sorted from blood. These receptors were collected from an adult with rheumatoid arthritis. CDR3s include the opening cysteine and the closing phenylalanine or tryptophan. A D gene is named only where the DNA matches it firmly. Some rows have no size entry. The others give once, few or many, or a class for an expanded clone.

v_gene	j_gene	d_gene	abundance	CDR3aa	CDR3nt
TRBV19	TRBJ1-6	NA	once	CASSPGGGPLHF	TGTGCCAGTAGCCCTGGAGGGGGACCCCTCCACTTT
TRBV7-9	TRBJ2-1	TRBD1	NA	CASSLTGEYNEQFF	TGTGCCAGCAGCTTGACAGGGGAGTACAATGAGCAGTTCTTC
TRBV7-9	TRBJ2-3	NA	NA	CASSLPPTGAPTDTQYF	TGTGCCAGCAGCCTACCACCGACTGGGGCCCCTACAGATACGCAGTATTTT
TRBV6-5	TRBJ1-1	NA	NA	CASSPGRGTEVFF	TGTGCCAGCAGCCCCGGTCGGGGCACTGAAGTTTTCTTT
TRBV19	TRBJ1-5	NA	once	CASSWGSDQPQHF	TGTGCCAGTAGTTGGGGATCCGATCAGCCCCAGCATTTT
TRBV27	TRBJ2-1	TRBD2	NA	CASSSLGTSGGLYNEQFF	TGTGCCAGCAGTTCCCTAGGGACTAGCGGGGGGTTATACAATGAGCAGTTCTTC
TRBV4-3	TRBJ2-5	TRBD2	NA	CASSQVGGGETQYF	TGCGCCAGCAGCCAAGTCGGGGGAGGGGAGACCCAGTACTTC
TRBV7-9	TRBJ2-7	TRBD2	few	CASSSPGGDEQYF	TGTGCCAGCAGCTCGCCGGGGGGAGACGAGCAGTACTTC
TRBV7-9	TRBJ2-7	TRBD1	NA	CASSGDSSEQYF	TGTGCCAGCAGCGGGGACAGCTCCGAGCAGTACTTC
TRBV15	TRBJ1-4	NA	NA	CATSRGGAQEKLFF	TGTGCCACCAGTCGGGGGGGGGCGCAGGAAAAACTGTTTTTT
TRBV7-2	TRBJ1-2	NA	NA	CASSLGADSSYGYTF	TGTGCCAGCAGCTTAGGGGCCGACAGTTCCTATGGCTACACCTTC
TRBV4-1	TRBJ2-7	NA	NA	CASSQASTGYEQYF	TGCGCCAGCAGCCAGGCCTCGACAGGTTACGAGCAGTACTTC
TRBV29-1	TRBJ1-3	NA	NA	CSVERRDSGNTIYF	TGCAGCGTTGAACGACGGGACTCTGGAAACACCATATATTTT
TRBV6-5	TRBJ1-3	TRBD1	NA	CASSTGDSGNTIYF	TGTGCCAGCAGTACAGGGGACTCTGGAAACACCATATATTTT
TRBV29-1	TRBJ2-7	NA	NA	CSVEDRTDEQYF	TGCAGCGTTGAAGATAGGACGGACGAGCAGTACTTC
TRBV7-9	TRBJ1-2	TRBD1	NA	CASSSSTDRAFRGYTF	TGTGCCAGCAGCTCGTCAACGGACAGGGCGTTTCGGGGCTACACCTTC
TRBV6-5	TRBJ1-1	NA	NA	CASSYSKGSGNTEAFF	TGTGCCAGCAGTTACTCAAAGGGGTCGGGGAACACTGAAGCTTTCTTT
TRBV7-2	TRBJ2-7	NA	NA	CASSLAPFYEQYF	TGTGCCAGCAGCTTAGCTCCATTCTACGAGCAGTACTTC
TRBV29-1	TRBJ2-7	TRBD1	NA	CSVDRGPNEQYF	TGCAGCGTTGATAGGGGGCCTAACGAGCAGTACTTC
TRBV12-5	TRBJ1-1	TRBD1	NA	CASGLDRTGWVGNTEAFF	TGTGCTAGTGGTTTGGACAGGACAGGGTGGGTTGGAAACACTGAAGCTTTCTTT
TRBV9	TRBJ2-2	TRBD2	NA	CASSERGTGELFF	TGTGCCAGCAGCGAGCGGGGCACCGGGGAGCTGTTTTTT
TRBV6-4	TRBJ2-1	TRBD2	NA	CASSSGGDNYEQFF	TGTGCCAGCAGTAGCGGGGGGGACAACTATGAGCAGTTCTTC